One sample yielded the 20 T cell receptor beta chains listed below, sequenced in a study of human T cells and chemical hapten exposure. The time point was: pre-sensitization, week 0. Treatment meaning: therapeutic diphenylcyclopropenone sensitization with weekly scalp DPC. A single record per CDR3 protein comes from TCRdb applying MiXCR to the RACE reads. The sample holds fewer than 60,000 distinct CDR3 sequences, about 11% seen once. Material: whole blood, obtained in connection with sensitization to the hapten diphenylcyclopropenone (DPC). These receptors were collected from a woman aged 40 to 50 with alopecia areata. Some clones in this sample may be carry-over from other donors' samples.

This clonotype came up many times. The chain recombines TRBV18 with TRBJ2-7; a possible D gene is TRBD1 (5 bases). The CDR3 is 14 residues long. V was shortened by 1 base and J by 3 bases, with 10 bases between the two germline ends. Per germline, CDR1 KGHSH and CDR2 LQKENI. The CDR3 coding sequence is TGTGCCAGCTCACCACAGGGGCAGGGCTACGAGCAGTACTTC. Its translation: CASSPQGQGYEQYF.

This clonotype appeared many times. The V call is TRBV6-2 or TRBV6-3, the J call TRBJ2-7; no firm D call. The V end was cut by 5 bases, the J end by 4 bases, with 6 bases between. Germline values: CDR1 MNHEY, CDR2 SVGEGT. CDR3 size: 11 residues. CDR3 sequence reads: CASSTTYEQYF. CDR3 coding DNA: TGTGCCAGCAGTACGACTTACGAGCAGTACTTC.

This clonotype was detected many times. The genes are TRBV11-2 and TRBJ1-5, with a weak D call TRBD1 (5 bases). Trimming shortened V by 4 bases and J by 5 bases, and 15 bases separated the two germline ends. Germline assignment: CDR1 SGHAT and CDR2 FQNNGV. CDR3 size: 15 residues. Written as DNA, the CDR3 is TGTGCCAGCAGCTCAGCGGGGGGAAAGGATCAGCCCCAGCATTTT. Translation: CASSSAGGKDQPQHF.

The chain links TRBV2 to TRBJ1-2, with D unresolved. CDR1 is SNHLY and CDR2 is FYNNEI in the germline V gene. V was trimmed by 6 bases and J by 3 bases, leaving 11 bases between them. CDR3 length equals 13 residues. The CDR3 DNA follows: TGTGCCAGCAGCCCCGGACCCGACTATGGCTACACCTTC. This translates into CASSPGPDYGYTF. Supplemented by reference TRBV2 and TRBJ1-2, the full variable domain reads EPEVTQTPSHQVTQMGQEVILRCVPISNHLYFYWYRQILGQKVEFLVSFYNNEISEKSEIFDDQFSVERPDGSNFTLKIRSTKLEDSAMYFCASSPGPDYGYTFGSGTRLTVV.

This clonotype was observed a few times. The chain couples TRBV6-5 to TRBJ1-1, with 7 bases lining up with TRBD1. J was trimmed by 3 bases and V by 0 bases; bases with no gene match: 1. CDR1 and CDR2 (germline): MNHEY, SVGAGI. This CDR3 is 14 amino acids long. CDR3 DNA: TGTGCCAGCAGTTACTCGGGACAGCACACTGAAGCTTTCTTT. Protein: CASSYSGQHTEAFF.

This clonotype has at least ten counts. This chain joins TRBV7-6 and TRBJ2-2, with D tentatively TRBD1 (5 bases). V lost 4 bases, J lost 1 base, and 7 bases lay in between. Germline CDR1 SGHVS, CDR2 FNYEAQ. This CDR3 is 14 amino acids long. The CDR3 DNA sequence: TGTGCCAGCAGCTACGGACAGAACACCGGGGAGCTGTTTTTT. It translates to CASSYGQNTGELFF.

There are many counts of this clonotype. This chain uses TRBV20-1 with TRBJ2-1, with 8 bases fitting TRBD2. V shed 3 bases and J 2 bases; nucleotides not matched to a gene: 6. The CDR3 has 15 amino acids. In germline, CDR1 is DFQATT, CDR2 SNEGSKA (reference sequence). DNA for the CDR3: TGCAGTGCTAGGCCACTAGCGGCGGCCTACAATGAGCAGTTCTTC. This gives the protein CSARPLAAAYNEQFF.

In this sample, this clonotype turned up many times. V gene TRBV29-1 combines with J gene TRBJ2-7; D is uncertain. The CDR3 is 11 residues long. Trimming left V 4 bases short and J 7 bases short, with 11 bases between. Per germline, CDR1 SQVTM and CDR2 ANQGSEA. CDR3 DNA: TGCAGCGTTGGCCACACCGGGGAGCAGTACTTC. Translation gives CSVGHTGEQYF.

This clonotype was seen many times. V gene TRBV18 combines with J gene TRBJ1-2; a possible D gene is TRBD1 (5 bases). The CDR3 spans 13 residues. CDR1 is KGHSH and CDR2 is LQKENI in the germline V gene. The V and J ends lost 0 bases and 6 bases respectively, with 8 bases between them. The CDR3, as DNA: TGTGCCAGCTCACCACCGTCCAGGGATGGCTACACCTTC. Residues: CASSPPSRDGYTF. Complete variable domain (other parts from reference TRBV18 and TRBJ1-2): NAGVMQNPRHLVRRRGQEARLRCSPMKGHSHVYWYRQLPEEGLKFMVYLQKENIIDESGMPKERFSAEFPKEGPSILRIQQVVRGDSAAYFCASSPPSRDGYTFGSGTRLTVV.

The J gene is TRBJ2-1, the V gene TRBV12-5, with D perhaps TRBD2 (5 bases). The CDR3 sequence is 15 residues long. The germline gives CDR1 LGHNT, CDR2 FRNRAP. Trimming pared 6 bases from V and 1 base from J, leaving 13 bases between. CDR3 DNA: TGTGCTAGTGGACGGACGGGATTGTCCTACAATGAGCAGTTCTTC. Translation: CASGRTGLSYNEQFF.

There are many counts of this clonotype. The CDR3 reads CSALGHWTEAFF. The CDR3 nucleotides are TGCAGCGCCCTGGGACACTGGACTGAAGCTTTCTTT. The chain uses TRBV29-1 and TRBJ1-1; D possibly corresponds to TRBD1 (6 bases). CDR1 is SQVTM, CDR2 ANQGSEA, per germline. V lost 7 bases, J lost 5 bases, and 14 bases lay in between. This CDR3 region has 12 residues.

This chain links TRBV19 with TRBJ2-3; D call uncertain. Trimming removed 9 bases at V and 1 base at J, with 17 bases between. There are 15 residues in the CDR3. CDR1 and CDR2 from the germline V gene are LNHDA and SQIVND (reference sequence). The CDR3 here is CASLPRPSGTDTQYF. CDR3 DNA: TGTGCCAGCCTCCCTCGACCGTCTGGCACAGATACGCAGTATTTT.

V and J are TRBV7-9 and TRBJ2-7; 10 bases are shared with TRBD1. V dropped 5 bases and J dropped 4; count of bases not matched to a gene: 5. The V gene's germline CDR1 is SEHNR and CDR2 FQNEAQ (reference sequence). The CDR3 contains 14 residues. This CDR3 is CASSPWTGGYEQYF. The CDR3 nucleotides read TGTGCCAGCAGCCCCTGGACAGGGGGGTACGAGCAGTACTTC.

This clonotype occurred many times. The chain couples TRBV6-5 to TRBJ1-1, with D uncertain. This CDR3 has 15 residues. The germline V gene encodes CDR1 MNHEY and CDR2 SVGAGI. V lost 0 bases and J 2 bases, leaving 10 bases between the germline ends. This CDR3 reads CASSYSTAENTEAFF. CDR3 DNA: TGTGCCAGCAGTTACTCGACGGCAGAAAACACTGAAGCTTTCTTT.

This clonotype appeared a few times. The rearrangement joins TRBV6-2 or TRBV6-3 to TRBJ2-7; D call uncertain. There are 14 residues in the CDR3. V was pared by 0 bases and J by 2 bases, with 8 bases between. Germline V gives CDR1 MNHEY, CDR2 SVGEGT. The CDR3 spells CASSYSTLTYEQYF. The CDR3 DNA reads as TGTGCCAGCAGTTACTCGACTCTCACCTACGAGCAGTACTTC.

The rearrangement links TRBV18 to TRBJ1-1; tentatively, D is TRBD1 (5 bases). V gave up 3 bases and J gave up 1 base, with 18 bases separating them. Germline V gene data show CDR1 as KGHSH and CDR2 as LQKENI. The CDR3 is 17 amino acids. For the CDR3, the DNA is TGTGCCAGCTCACCTACTAACTCCCGAGGGGCGAACACTGAAGCTTTCTTT. It is translated as CASSPTNSRGANTEAFF.

Ten or more counts support this clonotype. V gene TRBV7-6 combines with J gene TRBJ2-1; possible D gene TRBD2, 7 bases. There are 16 residues in the CDR3. The ends were cut back, 0 bases at V and 7 bases at J, with 16 bases in the middle. The germline gives CDR1 SGHVS, CDR2 FNYEAQ. The CDR3 DNA reads TGTGCCAGCAGCTTAGCGGGCGGGGGCCCCGGGAATGAGCAGTTCTTC. Its protein product is CASSLAGGGPGNEQFF.

This clonotype was observed at least ten times. The chain couples TRBV21-1 to TRBJ1-1; no check of the table's D call, TRBD1, against the DNA was made. TRBV21-1 counts as a pseudogene. This CDR3 comprises 15 residues. DNA of the CDR3: TGTGCCAGAATCGGGACAGGGGAATCGTCCACTGAAGCTTTCTTT. Translating gives CARIGTGESSTEAFF.

This clonotype was seen ten or more times. The chain links TRBV12-3 or TRBV12-4 to TRBJ2-7; 7 bases line up with TRBD1. After removal of 5 bases from V and 7 bases from J, the junction contained 14 bases not matched to a gene. This CDR3 contains 15 residues. The CDR3 DNA reads TGTGCCAGCAGTCACGGGACAGCTGGTTCAAGGGAGCAGTACTTC. This encodes CASSHGTAGSREQYF.

This clonotype was counted a few times. The chain uses TRBV7-8 and TRBJ1-3, with 11 positions matching TRBD1. The length of the CDR3 is 16 residues. Germline assignment: CDR1 SGHVS and CDR2 FQNEAQ. The V and J ends lost 5 bases and 4 bases, in that order; junction bases with no gene match: 7. The CDR3 protein is CASSPGTGGNGNTIYF. In DNA, the CDR3 is TGTGCCAGCAGCCCCGGGACAGGGGGAAACGGAAACACCATATATTTT.